The rows below give T cell receptor beta chains drawn from one sample of a study of cytomegalovirus exposure and HLA in healthy donors. Libraries were prepared by immunoSEQ multiplex PCR; TCRdb keeps only in-frame clonotypes and omits some of them. The sample includes 95,000 to 120,000 clones, around 77% of them seen just once. Sequenced input: PBMCs. These receptor sequences come from a woman aged 30 to 39 in good health and CMV-seropositive. The CDR3 runs from the conserved cysteine through the conserved F or W. D genes are given only for firm matches. Not every row has a clone size; where given, it reads once, few, many or a size class.

j_call clone_size v_call d_call cdr3_aa cdr3_nt
TRBJ2-7 - TRBV5-1 - CASSLGQGSYEQYF TGCGCCAGCAGCTTGGGGCAGGGGTCCTACGAGCAGTACTTC
TRBJ2-3 few TRBV9 - CASSEGGGDTQYF TGTGCCAGCAGCGAGGGCGGAGGAGATACGCAGTATTTT
TRBJ2-7 - TRBV29-1 - CSVAGGMAYEQYF TGCAGCGTTGCCGGGGGAATGGCCTACGAGCAGTACTTC
TRBJ2-1 - TRBV27 - CGTLGSGYEQFF TGTGGCACGCTCGGGAGTGGTTATGAGCAGTTCTTC
TRBJ1-3 - TRBV5-1 - CASSPGTQGNTIYF TGCGCCAGCAGCCCCGGGACACAAGGAAACACCATATATTTT
TRBJ2-1 - TRBV19 TRBD2 CASSMGVGTSGYFHRNEQFF TGTGCCAGTAGTATGGGGGTTGGGACTAGCGGGTACTTCCATCGGAATGAGCAGTTCTTC
TRBJ1-5 - TRBV19 TRBD1 CASSIGQGNGQPQHF TGTGCCAGTAGTATCGGACAGGGGAACGGTCAGCCCCAGCATTTT
TRBJ1-2 - TRBV6-1 - CASSPGGYGYTF TGTGCCAGCAGTCCCGGGGGGTATGGCTACACCTTC
TRBJ1-5 - TRBV30 - CAWRVRGGDQPQHF TGTGCCTGGAGGGTAAGAGGGGGGGATCAGCCCCAGCATTTT
TRBJ1-2 - TRBV28 - CASRVSGLYGYTF TGTGCCAGCAGAGTCTCAGGCCTCTATGGCTACACCTTC
TRBJ2-1 once TRBV9 - CASGAGSYNEQFF TGTGCCAGCGGGGCGGGATCCTACAATGAGCAGTTCTTC
TRBJ1-1 - TRBV11-2 - CASSFGVYRGMRTEAFF TGTGCCAGCAGCTTTGGGGTCTACCGGGGGATGCGCACTGAAGCTTTCTTT
TRBJ2-1 - TRBV9 - CASSVGQGYHNEQFF TGTGCCAGCAGCGTAGGGCAGGGGTACCACAATGAGCAGTTCTTC
TRBJ2-1 - TRBV11-3 - CASSLDRVKRVAEQFF TGTGCCAGCAGCTTAGATCGGGTGAAGCGGGTAGCTGAGCAGTTCTTC
TRBJ2-7 - TRBV18 - CASSHRDFYEQYF TGTGCCAGCTCACACCGGGACTTCTACGAGCAGTACTTC
TRBJ2-7 - TRBV5-1 - CASSLVADLNYEQYF TGCGCCAGCAGCTTGGTTGCGGACTTGAACTACGAGCAGTACTTC
TRBJ2-3 - TRBV30 TRBD2 CAWSVLAGTDTQYF TGTGCCTGGAGTGTACTAGCGGGAACAGATACGCAGTATTTT
TRBJ1-4 - TRBV19 - CASSIMGAANEKLFF TGTGCCAGTAGTATTATGGGGGCAGCTAATGAAAAACTGTTTTTT
TRBJ2-3 - TRBV11-1 - CASSLVSTADTQYF TGTGCCAGCAGCTTAGTTTCGACAGCAGATACGCAGTATTTT
TRBJ2-7 - TRBV10-3 TRBD2 CAIRSGGASYEQYF TGTGCCATCAGGAGCGGGGGGGCCTCCTACGAGCAGTACTTC
TRBJ1-1 - TRBV14 - CASSQARVVTGTEAFF TGTGCCAGCAGCCAGGCCCGGGTTGTAACGGGGACTGAAGCTTTCTTT
TRBJ2-1 - TRBV6-5 TRBD2 CASSYFSQAGVEQFF TGTGCCAGCAGTTACTTCAGTCAAGCGGGAGTTGAGCAGTTCTTC
TRBJ2-5 - TRBV10-3 - CAISAQAVQETQYF TGTGCCATCAGTGCTCAAGCGGTCCAAGAGACCCAGTACTTC
TRBJ1-4 - TRBV6-1 TRBD1 CASSQQGAYEKLFF TGTGCCAGCAGTCAACAGGGGGCTTATGAAAAACTGTTTTTT
TRBJ1-6 - TRBV10-2 - CASSSLGPRGNSPLHF TGCGCCAGCAGTTCCCTCGGGCCCCGAGGGAATTCACCCCTCCACTTT
TRBJ1-5 - TRBV18 - CASSLRRTYSNQPQHF TGTGCCAGCTCACTTCGCAGGACTTATAGCAATCAGCCCCAGCATTTT
TRBJ2-3 - TRBV18 TRBD2 CASSPPRRGDTDTQYF TGTGCCAGCTCACCACCACGGCGGGGGGATACAGATACGCAGTATTTT
TRBJ1-1 few TRBV29-1 - CSVFGQNTEAFF TGCAGCGTTTTCGGACAGAACACTGAAGCTTTCTTT
TRBJ1-1 - TRBV7-9 - CASSLERGTEAFF TGTGCCAGCAGCTTAGAACGGGGCACTGAAGCTTTCTTT
TRBJ2-5 - TRBV5-6 - CASSAPGVLETQYF TGTGCCAGCAGCGCCCCAGGGGTGTTAGAGACCCAGTACTTC
TRBJ2-5 few TRBV7-8 TRBD1 CASSLGQTTQETQYF TGTGCCAGCAGCCTGGGACAGACCACCCAAGAGACCCAGTACTTC
TRBJ2-7 medium-sized TRBV7-6 TRBD2 CASSAQTSGGYEQYF TGTGCCAGCAGCGCGCAGACTAGCGGGGGCTACGAGCAGTACTTC
TRBJ2-7 once TRBV27 TRBD1 CASSPARTGDYEQYF TGTGCCAGCAGTCCCGCGCGGACAGGGGACTACGAGCAGTACTTC
TRBJ2-1 few TRBV6-1 TRBD2 CASTLAGGPYNEQFF TGTGCCAGCACACTAGCGGGAGGTCCCTACAATGAGCAGTTCTTC
TRBJ2-1 - TRBV19 - CASRIFRTDKNEQFF TGTGCCAGTAGGATCTTTAGGACAGATAAGAATGAGCAGTTCTTC
TRBJ2-7 - TRBV29-1 - CSVLVQSYEQYF TGCAGCGTTTTGGTACAGTCCTACGAGCAGTACTTC
TRBJ2-2 few TRBV21-1 - CASSKDSRASGELFF TGTGCCAGCAGCAAAGACAGCAGGGCGTCAGGGGAGCTGTTTTTT
TRBJ1-3 - TRBV7-9 - CASSLSGNTIYF TGTGCCAGCAGTCTCTCTGGAAACACCATATATTTT
TRBJ2-1 - TRBV6-4 - CASSSTTRFIGNEQFF TGTGCCAGCAGTTCCACGACTAGATTCATTGGCAATGAGCAGTTCTTC
TRBJ2-5 - TRBV5-6 TRBD1 CASSHPGQEETQYF TGTGCCAGCAGCCACCCGGGACAGGAAGAGACCCAGTACTTC
TRBJ2-1 - TRBV10-3 TRBD1 CAIKGQGASGLYNEQFF TGTGCCATCAAGGGACAGGGAGCCAGCGGACTATACAATGAGCAGTTCTTC
TRBJ1-4 - TRBV27 - CASSLSQGGMKKLFF TGTGCCAGCAGTTTATCGCAGGGAGGAATGAAAAAACTGTTTTTT
TRBJ2-7 - TRBV4-1 - CASSQVYGSGYEQYF TGCGCCAGCAGCCAAGTCTACGGGAGTGGTTACGAGCAGTACTTC
TRBJ1-1 - TRBV30 TRBD1 CAWTQGVNTEAFF TGTGCCTGGACCCAGGGGGTAAACACTGAAGCTTTCTTT
TRBJ2-1 - TRBV27 - CASSLEGPSYNEQFF TGTGCCAGCAGTTTAGAGGGTCCTTCCTACAATGAGCAGTTCTTC
TRBJ2-5 - TRBV10-3 TRBD1 CAISRDREETQYF TGTGCCATCAGTCGGGACAGGGAAGAGACCCAGTACTTC
TRBJ2-7 few TRBV5-1 TRBD1 CASSLVTGSSYEQYF TGCGCCAGCAGCTTAGTGACAGGGAGCTCCTACGAGCAGTACTTC
TRBJ2-7 once TRBV5-1 TRBD2 CASSASGGAREQYF TGCGCCAGCAGCGCAAGCGGGGGGGCGCGCGAGCAGTACTTC